The 18 T cell receptor beta chains reported below all come from one sample, sequenced in a study of blood T cell repertoires in COVID-19. Only in-frame clones appear in the TCRdb table, and some are missing; sequencing was by immunoSEQ multiplex PCR. The sample includes 350,000 to 450,000 clones, less than 85% of them seen just once. The sequencing sample was made of peripheral blood. The receptors derive from a woman aged 18-35 years with acute or convalescent COVID-19.

The chain has TRBV10-3 and TRBJ2-2; TRBD2 might be the D (5 bases). Germline values: CDR1 ENHRY, CDR2 SYGVKD. The CDR3 runs 14 residues. With 6 bases removed from V and 5 bases from J, the gap between germline ends came to 13 bases. The CDR3 loop reads CAIRSGERTGELFF. CDR3 nucleotides: TGTGCCATCAGATCTGGGGAGAGAACCGGGGAGCTGTTTTTT.

This rearrangement joins TRBV6-6 to TRBJ2-3; D ambiguous. The V and J ends lost 10 bases and 2 bases respectively, with 16 bases between them. From germline, CDR1 is MNHNY and CDR2 SVGAGI (reference sequence). This CDR3 spans 14 amino acids. This CDR3 is CAIAESVHTDTQYF. The CDR3 DNA reads as TGTGCCATCGCCGAAAGCGTGCACACAGATACGCAGTATTTT.

This clone has more than one count but fewer than ten. The chain recombines TRBV5-4 with TRBJ1-2, with D unclear. This CDR3 comprises 14 residues. Germline V lookup: CDR1 SGHNT, CDR2 YYREEE (reference sequence). V lost 4 bases and J 8 bases, leaving 18 bases between the germline ends. CDR3 loop: CASSLMTGVGGYTF. The CDR3 region has the DNA TGTGCCAGCAGCCTAATGACGGGAGTAGGGGGCTACACCTTC.

V usage is TRBV6-5 and J usage is TRBJ1-2; D call uncertain. Deletions cut 6 bases from V and 1 base from J, with 12 bases between. The CDR3 sequence is 14 residues long. Germline lookup yields CDR1 MNHEY and CDR2 SVGAGI. The chain's CDR3 is CASRPPQSNYGYTF. CDR3 coding DNA: TGTGCCAGCAGACCGCCACAAAGTAACTATGGCTACACCTTC.

The chain combines TRBV15 with TRBJ1-1; 7 bases are a match to TRBD1. Germline trimming cut 5 bases from V and 1 base from J; bases unmatched to any gene: 1. The germline V gene encodes CDR1 LNHNV and CDR2 YYDKDF (reference sequence). The CDR3 consists of 13 residues. This CDR3 is CATSDRENTEAFF. CDR3 DNA sequence: TGTGCCACCAGCGACAGGGAGAACACTGAAGCTTTCTTT.

V and J are TRBV9 and TRBJ2-2; TRBD1 agrees at 8 bases. The germline CDR1 and CDR2 sequences are SGDLS and YYNGEE. The CDR3 contains 14 residues. V was clipped by 3 bases and J by 7 bases; unmatched bases: 5. The CDR3 bases are TGTGCCAGCAGCGGGACAGGGAAAGGCGGGGAGCTGTTTTTT. Protein: CASSGTGKGGELFF.

The chain links TRBV27 to TRBJ1-3; D perhaps matches TRBD1 (5 bases). The germline gives CDR1 MNHEY, CDR2 SMNVEV (reference sequence). The CDR3 has 15 amino acids. V was trimmed by 4 bases and J by 4 bases, leaving 14 bases between them. This CDR3 is CASSSRGLHGNTIYF. DNA for the CDR3: TGTGCCAGCAGTTCAAGGGGACTACACGGAAACACCATATATTTT.

The count of this clone is one. The J gene is TRBJ2-4, the V gene TRBV5-1; 11 bases map to TRBD1. From germline, CDR1 is SGHRS and CDR2 YFSETQ. The CDR3 spans 15 residues. The V gene end was trimmed by 5 bases and the J gene end by 7 bases; junction bases not matched to a gene: 8. CDR3 residues: CASRDGQGAGNIQYF. CDR3 coding DNA: TGCGCCAGCAGGGACGGACAGGGGGCCGGGAACATTCAGTACTTC. Filled out from reference TRBV5-1 and TRBJ2-4, the complete variable domain reads KAGVTQTPRYLIKTRGQQVTLSCSPISGHRSVSWYQQTPGQGLQFLFEYFSETQRNKGNFPGRFSGRQFSNSRSEMNVSTLELGDSALYLCASRDGQGAGNIQYFGAGTRLSVL.

This rearrangement joins TRBV2 to TRBJ2-3; TRBD2 is a possible D gene (6 bases). The CDR3 extends over 13 amino acids. Per the germline V gene, CDR1 is SNHLY and CDR2 is FYNNEI. The CDR3 region is CAVWGEDTDTQYF. CDR3 nucleotides: TGTGCAGTATGGGGGGAAGACACAGATACGCAGTATTTT.

The gene calls are TRBV11-2 and TRBJ2-7; 7 positions agree with TRBD1. V shed 5 bases, J shed 2 bases, and the junction held 3 bases outside the gene matches. Germline assignment: CDR1 SGHAT and CDR2 FQNNGV. The CDR3 extends over 13 amino acids. The CDR3 sequence: CASSQGTAYEQYF. In DNA, the CDR3 is TGTGCCAGCAGCCAGGGGACAGCCTACGAGCAGTACTTC.

CDR3 sequence (DNA): TGCGCCAGTCAAACAGGGGTGACCACCGGGGAGCTGTTTTTT. Amino acid sequence: CASQTGVTTGELFF. The rearrangement links TRBV5-1 to TRBJ2-2, with 7 bases aligning to TRBD1. This CDR3 is built from 14 residues. Germline CDR1 reads SGHRS; CDR2 reads YFSETQ. J lost 4 bases, V lost 8 bases, and 8 bases had no gene match.

This CDR3 reads CASSLEGAPHQPQHF. The CDR3 nucleotides read TGTGCCAGCAGTTTGGAGGGAGCCCCCCATCAGCCCCAGCATTTT. The genes are TRBV27 and TRBJ1-5; unclear D gene. V lost 3 bases to trimming and J lost 5 bases, with 14 bases between them. Germline CDR1 MNHEY, CDR2 SMNVEV (reference sequence). CDR3 size: 15 residues.

This rearrangement joins TRBV28 to TRBJ1-1; no clear D. In germline, CDR1 is MDHEN, CDR2 SYDVKM. The CDR3 covers 14 residues. The ends were cut back, 4 bases at V and 6 bases at J, with 15 bases in the middle. The CDR3 loop reads CASSSPEGSAEAFF. In nucleotides, the CDR3 is TGTGCCAGCAGTTCTCCGGAGGGCTCTGCTGAAGCTTTCTTT.

The chain uses TRBV7-8 and TRBJ2-1; 7 bases match TRBD1. The CDR3 totals 16 residues. V lost 1 base and J lost 5; bases outside the gene matches: 8. Germline-derived CDR1 and CDR2 are SGHVS and FQNEAQ. The CDR3 here is CASSLGPGQVNNEQFF. For the CDR3, the DNA is TGTGCCAGCAGCTTAGGTCCTGGACAGGTAAACAATGAGCAGTTCTTC.

The V call is TRBV3-1 (or the pseudogene TRBV3-2), the J call TRBJ1-1, with a possible D match to TRBD1 (6 bases). Germline CDR1 and CDR2: LGHDT and YNNKEL (reference sequence). The V and J ends lost 8 bases and 1 base respectively, with 14 bases between them. CDR3 length: 14 residues. This CDR3 is CASAALQGNTEAFF. The DNA of the CDR3 is TGTGCCAGCGCCGCCCTACAGGGGAACACTGAAGCTTTCTTT.

This chain links TRBV2 with TRBJ2-5; TRBD2 matches 10 bases. The CDR3 spans 13 residues. Germline V lookup: CDR1 SNHLY, CDR2 FYNNEI. Unmatched junction bases numbered 3, after V lost 9 bases and J lost 2 bases. For the CDR3, the DNA is TGTGCCAGGAGAGCGGGGGGGCAAGAGACCCAGTACTTC. It is translated as CARRAGGQETQYF.

The rearrangement joins TRBV6-5 to TRBJ2-2, with D perhaps matching TRBD1 (6 bases). Germline CDR1 and CDR2: MNHEY and SVGAGI. The CDR3 sequence is 15 residues long. V lost 6 bases and J lost 0, with 11 bases in between. CDR3 DNA sequence: TGTGCCAGCAGGCGACAGGAGACGAACACCGGGGAGCTGTTTTTT. Protein sequence: CASRRQETNTGELFF.

This rearrangement joins TRBV20-1 to TRBJ1-3; no definite D call. CDR1 is DFQATT and CDR2 is SNEGSKA in the germline V gene (reference sequence). V lost 6 bases and J lost 4, with 7 bases in between. The CDR3 has 11 residues. As DNA, the CDR3 is TGCAGTGCCAGGAAGGGAAACACCATATATTTT. Its translation: CSARKGNTIYF.